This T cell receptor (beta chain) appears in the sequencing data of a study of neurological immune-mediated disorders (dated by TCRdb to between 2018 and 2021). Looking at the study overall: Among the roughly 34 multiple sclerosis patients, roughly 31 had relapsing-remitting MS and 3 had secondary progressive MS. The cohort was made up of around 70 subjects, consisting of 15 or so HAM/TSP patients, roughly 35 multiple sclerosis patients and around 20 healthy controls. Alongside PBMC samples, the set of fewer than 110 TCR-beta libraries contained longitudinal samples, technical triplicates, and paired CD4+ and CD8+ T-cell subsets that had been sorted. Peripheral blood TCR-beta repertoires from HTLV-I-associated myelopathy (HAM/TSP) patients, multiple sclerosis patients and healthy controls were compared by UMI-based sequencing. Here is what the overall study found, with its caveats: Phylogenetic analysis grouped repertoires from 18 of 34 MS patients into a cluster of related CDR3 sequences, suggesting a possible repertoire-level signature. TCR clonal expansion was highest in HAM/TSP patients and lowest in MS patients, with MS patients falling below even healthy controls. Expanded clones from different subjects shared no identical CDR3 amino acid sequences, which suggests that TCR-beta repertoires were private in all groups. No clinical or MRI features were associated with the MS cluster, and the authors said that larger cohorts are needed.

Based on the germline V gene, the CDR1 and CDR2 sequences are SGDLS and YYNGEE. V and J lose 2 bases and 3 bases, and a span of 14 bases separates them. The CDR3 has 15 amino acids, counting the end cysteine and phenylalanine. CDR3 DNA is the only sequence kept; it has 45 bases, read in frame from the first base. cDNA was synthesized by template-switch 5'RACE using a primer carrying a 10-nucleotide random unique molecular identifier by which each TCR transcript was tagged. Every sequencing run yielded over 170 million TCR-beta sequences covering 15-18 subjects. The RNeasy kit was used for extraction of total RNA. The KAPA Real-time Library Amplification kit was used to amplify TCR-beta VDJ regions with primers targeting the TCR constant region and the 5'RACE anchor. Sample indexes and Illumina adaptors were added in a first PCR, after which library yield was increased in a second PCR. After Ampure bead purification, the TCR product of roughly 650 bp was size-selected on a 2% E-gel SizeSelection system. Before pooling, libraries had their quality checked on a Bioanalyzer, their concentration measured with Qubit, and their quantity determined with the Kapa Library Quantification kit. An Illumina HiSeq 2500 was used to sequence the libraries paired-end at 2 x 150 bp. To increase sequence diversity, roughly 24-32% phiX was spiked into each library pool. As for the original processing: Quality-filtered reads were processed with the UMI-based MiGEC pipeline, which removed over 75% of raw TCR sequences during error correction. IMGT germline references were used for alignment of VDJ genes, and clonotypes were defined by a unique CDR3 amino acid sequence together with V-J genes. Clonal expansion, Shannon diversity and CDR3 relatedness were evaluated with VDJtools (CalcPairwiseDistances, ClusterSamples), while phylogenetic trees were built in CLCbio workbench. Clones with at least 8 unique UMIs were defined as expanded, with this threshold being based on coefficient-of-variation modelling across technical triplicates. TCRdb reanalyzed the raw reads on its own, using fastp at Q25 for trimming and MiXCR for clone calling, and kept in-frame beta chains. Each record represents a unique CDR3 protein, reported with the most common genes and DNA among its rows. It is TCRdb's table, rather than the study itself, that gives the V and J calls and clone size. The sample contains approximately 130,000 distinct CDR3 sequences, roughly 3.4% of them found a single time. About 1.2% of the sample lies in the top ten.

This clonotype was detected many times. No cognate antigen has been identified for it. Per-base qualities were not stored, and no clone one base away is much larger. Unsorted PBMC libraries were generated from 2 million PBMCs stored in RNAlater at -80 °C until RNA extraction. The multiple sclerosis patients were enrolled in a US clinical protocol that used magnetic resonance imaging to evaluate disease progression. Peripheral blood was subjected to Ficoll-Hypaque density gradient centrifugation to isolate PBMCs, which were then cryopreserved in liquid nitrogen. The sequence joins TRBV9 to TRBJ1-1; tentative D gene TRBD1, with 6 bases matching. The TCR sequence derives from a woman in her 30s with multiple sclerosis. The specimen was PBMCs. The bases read TGTGCCAGCAGCGTCGTAGGGGGGCCCGACACTGAAGCTTTCTTT. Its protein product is CASSVVGGPDTEAFF.